The source of this T cell receptor beta chain is a study of glioma-infiltrating T cells after dendritic cell vaccination. J was trimmed by 4 bases and V by 0 bases; bases with no gene match: 6. The CDR3 consists of 15 residues. CDR1 SQVTM and CDR2 ANQGSEA come from the germline V gene. Before vaccination, two weeks after the third vaccination, and at progression, PBMC were collected. TCRdb keeps only in-frame clones here, not all; method: immunoSEQ multiplex PCR. The table records about 90,000 clones, over 65% of them present only once. The starting material was blood, obtained before dendritic cell vaccination. The chain uses TRBV29-1 and TRBJ2-1; 7 nucleotides agree with TRBD2. This TCR came from a human donor with glioblastoma. Here the CDR3 reads CSVEDRSSGYNEQFF. The CDR3 bases are TGCAGCGTTGAAGACAGGAGTAGCGGGTACAATGAGCAGTTCTTC.